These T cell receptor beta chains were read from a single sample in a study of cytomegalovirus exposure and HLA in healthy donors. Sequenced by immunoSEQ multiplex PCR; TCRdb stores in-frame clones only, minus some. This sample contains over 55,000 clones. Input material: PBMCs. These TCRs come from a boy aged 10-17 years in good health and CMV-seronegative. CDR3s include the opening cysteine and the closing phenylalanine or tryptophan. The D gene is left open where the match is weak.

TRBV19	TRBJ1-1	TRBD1	CASRGDRGNTEAFF	TGTGCCAGTAGGGGGGACAGAGGGAACACTGAAGCTTTCTTT
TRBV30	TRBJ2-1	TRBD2	CALEGAGGLLGNEQFF	TGTGCCCTGGAAGGTGCGGGGGGACTTCTGGGCAATGAGCAGTTCTTC
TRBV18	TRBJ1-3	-	CASSPQGLVNTIYF	TGTGCCAGCTCGCCCCAGGGGCTAGTGAACACCATATATTTT
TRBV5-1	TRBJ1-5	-	CASSQDPGQSNQPQHF	TGCGCCAGCAGCCAGGATCCCGGACAGAGCAATCAGCCCCAGCATTTT
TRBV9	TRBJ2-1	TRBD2	CASSGGLAGDGEQFF	TGTGCCAGCAGTGGAGGACTAGCGGGAGATGGTGAGCAGTTCTTC
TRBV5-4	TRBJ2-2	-	CASSYQAPNTGELFF	TGTGCCAGCAGTTACCAAGCGCCGAACACCGGGGAGCTGTTTTTT
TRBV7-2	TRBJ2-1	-	CASSLVRFDEQFF	TGTGCCAGCAGCTTAGTGCGGTTCGATGAGCAGTTCTTC
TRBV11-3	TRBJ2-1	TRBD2	CASSLGAGGQFF	TGTGCCAGCAGCCTAGGAGCGGGAGGGCAGTTCTTC
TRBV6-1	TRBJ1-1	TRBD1	CASSERGPTEAFF	TGTGCCAGCAGTGAAAGGGGGCCCACTGAAGCTTTCTTT
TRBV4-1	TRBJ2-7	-	CASSHEPTGPEQYF	TGCGCCAGCAGCCACGAACCTACAGGGCCCGAGCAGTACTTC
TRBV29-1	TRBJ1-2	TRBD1	CSVDWAGGYPNYGYTF	TGCAGCGTTGATTGGGCAGGGGGGTATCCTAACTATGGCTACACCTTC
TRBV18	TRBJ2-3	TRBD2	CASSPLAGRRDTQYF	TGTGCCAGCTCACCCTTAGCGGGGAGAAGAGATACGCAGTATTTT
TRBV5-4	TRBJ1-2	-	CASSTKANYGYTF	TGTGCCAGCAGCACTAAAGCTAACTATGGCTACACCTTC
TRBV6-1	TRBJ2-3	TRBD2	CASSDLTRGGGADTQYF	TGTGCCAGCAGTGACCTCACACGGGGCGGGGGGGCGGATACGCAGTATTTT
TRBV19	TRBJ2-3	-	CASSTIQVMGGPGYTQYF	TGTGCCAGTAGTACAATACAGGTTATGGGTGGGCCAGGCTATACGCAGTATTTT
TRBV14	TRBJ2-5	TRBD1	CASRGQGEETQYF	TGTGCCAGCAGGGGACAGGGGGAAGAGACCCAGTACTTC
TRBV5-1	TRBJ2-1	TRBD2	CASSLLAGFNEQFF	TGCGCCAGCAGCCTTCTAGCGGGGTTCAATGAGCAGTTCTTC